This passage covers 18 T cell receptor beta chains from one sample sequenced in a study of neoadjuvant nivolumab and ipilimumab in lung cancer. Method: immunoSEQ multiplex PCR; TCRdb's copy keeps in-frame clones and lacks some. The table shows some 30,000 clones, with 75% to 95% occurring only once. The source was peripheral blood, collected after neoadjuvant nivolumab, alone or with ipilimumab, at or shortly before surgery. The receptors were sampled from an adult with non-small cell lung cancer.

In this sample, this clone turned up a few times. V gene TRBV11-1 combines with J gene TRBJ1-5, with TRBD1 matching 8 bases. V dropped 3 bases and J dropped 0; count of bases not matched to a gene: 10. The CDR3 is 18 amino acids. CDR1 SGHAT and CDR2 FQDESV come from the germline V gene (reference sequence). The DNA for the CDR3 is TGTGCCAGCAGCTTTACTCACGGACAGGGACATAGCAATCAGCCCCAGCATTTT. Translation: CASSFTHGQGHSNQPQHF.

V is TRBV19 and J is TRBJ2-5, with 8 nucleotides matching TRBD2. This CDR3 comprises 14 residues. Losses at the gene ends were 5 bases for V and 3 bases for J; bases not matched to a gene: 5. CDR1 LNHDA and CDR2 SQIVND come from the germline V gene (reference sequence). DNA for the CDR3: TGTGCCAGTAGTTTCGGGGGGGCCAAAGAGACCCAGTACTTC. Translation gives CASSFGGAKETQYF.

The chain is built from TRBV6-1 and TRBJ2-7; 7 bases match TRBD1. CDR3 size: 14 residues. J gave up 6 bases and V 6 bases, and 11 bases lay outside the gene matches. CDR1 is MNHNS, CDR2 SASEGT, per germline. The CDR3 spells CASSYLARDSEQYF. CDR3 nucleotide sequence: TGTGCCAGCAGCTATCTCGCTCGGGACAGCGAGCAGTACTTC.

This chain connects TRBV29-1 to TRBJ1-1, with 7 positions matching TRBD1. V lost 5 bases to trimming and J lost 1 base; unmatched junction nucleotides: 4. Germline values: CDR1 SQVTM, CDR2 ANQGSEA. The CDR3 runs to 13 residues. The CDR3 DNA sequence: TGCAGCGTTCGGAGGGGGCAGAACACTGAAGCTTTCTTT. Its translation is CSVRRGQNTEAFF.

The chain is built from TRBV9 and TRBJ2-7; 7 bases fit TRBD1. The CDR3 covers 15 residues. After removal of 0 bases from V and 6 bases from J, the junction contained 9 bases not matched to a gene. Germline V lookup: CDR1 SGDLS, CDR2 YYNGEE. The CDR3 reads CASSVVSGGSTEQYF. The CDR3 DNA follows: TGTGCCAGCAGCGTAGTGTCAGGGGGATCGACCGAGCAGTACTTC.

A single count supports this clone. The chain's CDR3 is CASSSPGTANTEAFF. CDR3 nucleotides: TGTGCCAGCAGCTCCCCCGGGACAGCGAACACTGAAGCTTTCTTT. The J gene is TRBJ1-1, the V gene TRBV7-9; 7 bases are shared with TRBD1. The trim removed 4 bases at V and 1 base at J, leaving 6 bases unmatched. The CDR3 covers 15 residues. CDR1 is SEHNR and CDR2 is FQNEAQ in the germline V gene (reference sequence).

This chain uses TRBV20-1 with TRBJ2-7; D uncertain. Germline V gene sequence: CDR1 DFQATT, CDR2 SNEGSKA (reference sequence). Trimming cost V 3 bases and J 0 bases, with 3 bases left between them. This CDR3 region has 11 residues. The CDR3 coding sequence is TGCAGTGCTAGTCACTCCTACGAGCAGTACTTC. Translated, it gives CSASHSYEQYF.

This chain uses TRBV7-2 with TRBJ2-7; no definite D call. The V gene's germline CDR1 is SGHTA and CDR2 FQGNSA. The CDR3 loop spans 15 amino acids. The V end lost 6 bases, the J end lost 0 bases, and 15 bases lay between the germline ends. The CDR3, as DNA: TGTGCCAGCAGTTCTGCCCTTGCCAGCTCCTACGAGCAGTACTTC. Residues: CASSSALASSYEQYF.

The chain employs TRBV18 and TRBJ1-1; 9 nucleotides match TRBD1. With 5 bases clipped from V and 3 bases from J, the junction kept 7 bases outside the gene matches. The CDR3 is 15 residues long. Germline lookup yields CDR1 KGHSH and CDR2 LQKENI. The CDR3: CASSSTGGSDTEAFF. The CDR3 DNA sequence: TGTGCCAGCTCATCTACAGGGGGCTCGGACACTGAAGCTTTCTTT.

This clone has only one observation. The chain couples TRBV4-1 to TRBJ1-6; 10 nucleotides line up with TRBD1. This CDR3 spans 16 amino acids. In germline, CDR1 is MGHRA, CDR2 YSYEKL. The junction had 6 bases not matched to a gene; V was cut back by 0 bases and J by 10 bases. CDR3 sequence: CASSQDRQGAYSPLHF. Written as DNA, the CDR3 is TGCGCCAGCAGCCAAGATCGACAGGGGGCTTACTCACCCCTCCACTTT.

The rearrangement uses TRBV25-1 and TRBJ1-1; TRBD1 matches 9 bases. J lost 3 bases, V lost 3 bases, and 5 bases had no gene match. This CDR3 is 15 amino acids long. CDR1 is MGHDK and CDR2 is SYGVNS in the germline V gene. CDR3 nucleotides: TGTGCCAGCAGTGATTCTCGACAGGGGGACACTGAAGCTTTCTTT. It yields the protein CASSDSRQGDTEAFF.

Of note for this clone: Other DNA sequences of this sample code for an identical CDR3. The CDR3 is CASSLGGQETQYF. CDR3 DNA sequence: TGTGCCAGCAGCTTAGGGGGACAAGAGACCCAGTACTTC. The V and J genes are TRBV11-1 and TRBJ2-5; D not resolved. The CDR3 extends over 13 amino acids. Trimming took 1 base from V and 2 from J, leaving 5 bases between them. CDR1 is SGHAT, CDR2 FQDESV, per germline (reference sequence).

The chain uses TRBV5-8 and TRBJ2-7; either TRBD1 or TRBD2 may fit D (5 bases each). CDR1 and CDR2 from the germline V gene are SGHTS and YDEGEE. This CDR3 contains 16 residues. Trimming took off 5 bases at V and 0 bases at J, with 18 bases between the two ends. The CDR3 region is CASRQISWDGSYEQYF. CDR3 DNA: TGTGCCAGCAGGCAGATTAGTTGGGACGGCTCCTACGAGCAGTACTTC.

The gene calls are TRBV5-1 and TRBJ1-2; D is undetermined. Germline V gene data show CDR1 as SGHRS and CDR2 as YFSETQ. The CDR3 is made up of 14 amino acids. The V and J ends lost 2 bases and 7 bases respectively, with 15 bases between them. The DNA of the CDR3 is TGCGCCAGCAGCTTAAGGCAGGACCTAAGTGGCTACACCTTC. Its translation: CASSLRQDLSGYTF.

The genes are TRBV13 and TRBJ2-3, with TRBD2 matching over 13 bases. CDR3 length equals 17 residues. Germline V gene sequence: CDR1 PRHDT, CDR2 FYEKMQ (reference sequence). V shed 6 bases and J 1 base; nucleotides not matched to a gene: 7. CDR3: CASSRTSGGRGTDTQYF. The CDR3 bases are TGTGCCAGCAGTCGGACTAGCGGGGGTCGCGGCACAGATACGCAGTATTTT.

CDR3 residues: CASSLAGATDTQYF. Written as DNA, the CDR3 is TGTGCCAGCAGTTTAGCGGGGGCCACAGATACGCAGTATTTT. V usage is TRBV2 and J usage is TRBJ2-3, with TRBD2 matching over 9 bases. Germline V gene lookup returns CDR1 SNHLY and CDR2 FYNNEI. This CDR3 has 14 amino acids. J gave up 2 bases and V 5 bases, and 2 bases lay outside the gene matches.

This chain connects TRBV6-5 to TRBJ1-2; no reliable D call. Trimming removed 4 bases at V and 4 bases at J, with 7 bases between. The CDR3 is made up of 12 amino acids. The germline V gene has CDR1 MNHEY and CDR2 SVGAGI. As DNA, the CDR3 is TGTGCCAGCAGTTCCCACAGCTATGGCTACACCTTC. Its protein product is CASSSHSYGYTF.

The gene calls are TRBV9 and TRBJ2-5, with D perhaps TRBD1 (5 bases). Trimming left V 4 bases short and J 5 bases short, with 12 bases between. This CDR3 region has 13 residues. Germline loops: CDR1 SGDLS, CDR2 YYNGEE. DNA of the CDR3: TGTGCCAGCAGCCGAGCAGGGCGGGAGACCCAGTACTTC. Protein: CASSRAGRETQYF.